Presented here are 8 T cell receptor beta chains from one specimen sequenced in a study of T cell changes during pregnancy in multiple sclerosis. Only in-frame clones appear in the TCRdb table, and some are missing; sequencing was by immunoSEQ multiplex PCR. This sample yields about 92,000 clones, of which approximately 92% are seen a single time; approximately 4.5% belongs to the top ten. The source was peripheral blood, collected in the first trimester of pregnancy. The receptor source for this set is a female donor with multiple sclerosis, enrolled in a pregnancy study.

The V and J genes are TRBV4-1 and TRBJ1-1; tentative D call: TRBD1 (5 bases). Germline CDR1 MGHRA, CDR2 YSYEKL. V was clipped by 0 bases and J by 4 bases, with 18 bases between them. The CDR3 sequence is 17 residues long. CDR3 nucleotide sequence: TGCGCCAGCAGCCAAGATCCCCCGGGAGGGGTAGTCACTGAAGCTTTCTTT. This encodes CASSQDPPGGVVTEAFF.

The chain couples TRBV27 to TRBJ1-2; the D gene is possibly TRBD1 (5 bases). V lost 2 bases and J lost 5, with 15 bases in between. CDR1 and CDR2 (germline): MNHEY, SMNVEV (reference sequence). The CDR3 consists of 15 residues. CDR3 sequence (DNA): TGTGCCAGCAGTTTAACGGGGAGGGGAGGATATGGCTACACCTTC. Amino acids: CASSLTGRGGYGYTF.

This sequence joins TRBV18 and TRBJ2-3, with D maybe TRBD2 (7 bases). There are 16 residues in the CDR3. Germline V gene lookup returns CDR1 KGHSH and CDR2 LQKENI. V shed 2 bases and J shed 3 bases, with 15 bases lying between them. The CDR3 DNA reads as TGTGCCAGCTCACCAAGGGGCGGGGGCGCAACAGATACGCAGTATTTT. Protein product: CASSPRGGGATDTQYF. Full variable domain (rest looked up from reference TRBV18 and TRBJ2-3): NAGVMQNPRHLVRRRGQEARLRCSPMKGHSHVYWYRQLPEEGLKFMVYLQKENIIDESGMPKERFSAEFPKEGPSILRIQQVVRGDSAAYFCASSPRGGGATDTQYFGPGTRLTVL.

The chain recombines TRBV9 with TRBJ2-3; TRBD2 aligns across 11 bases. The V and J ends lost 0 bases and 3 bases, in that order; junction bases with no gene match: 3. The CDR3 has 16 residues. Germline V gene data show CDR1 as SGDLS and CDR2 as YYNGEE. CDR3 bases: TGTGCCAGCAGCGTAGAGCTAGCGGGGGGTACAGATACGCAGTATTTT. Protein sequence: CASSVELAGGTDTQYF.

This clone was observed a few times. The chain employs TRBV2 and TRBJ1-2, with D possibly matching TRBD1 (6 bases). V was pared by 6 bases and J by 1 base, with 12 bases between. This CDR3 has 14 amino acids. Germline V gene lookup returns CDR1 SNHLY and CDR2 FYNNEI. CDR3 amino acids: CASSSGGINYGYTF. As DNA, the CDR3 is TGTGCCAGCAGCTCTGGGGGCATTAACTATGGCTACACCTTC.

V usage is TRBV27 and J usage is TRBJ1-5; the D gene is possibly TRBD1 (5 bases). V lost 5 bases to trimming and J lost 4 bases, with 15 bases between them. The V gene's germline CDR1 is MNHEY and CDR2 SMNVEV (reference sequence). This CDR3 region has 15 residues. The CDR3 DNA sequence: TGTGCCAGCAGTCCCCTGGGGGGAGGGAATCAGCCCCAGCATTTT. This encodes CASSPLGGGNQPQHF.

The CDR3 sequence is CASSLVAGGGETQYF. The DNA for the CDR3 is TGCGCCAGCAGCTTGGTGGCGGGCGGGGGTGAGACCCAGTACTTC. The rearrangement links TRBV5-1 to TRBJ2-5; 7 positions agree with TRBD2. Germline V gene sequence: CDR1 SGHRS, CDR2 YFSETQ. The junction had 7 bases not matched to a gene; V was cut back by 0 bases and J by 5 bases. The CDR3 length is 15 residues.

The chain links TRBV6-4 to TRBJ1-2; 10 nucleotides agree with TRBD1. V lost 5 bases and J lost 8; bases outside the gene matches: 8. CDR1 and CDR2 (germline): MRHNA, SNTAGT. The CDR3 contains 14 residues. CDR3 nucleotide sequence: TGTGCCAGCAGTCCTACGGGACAGGGGAGAGGCTACACCTTC. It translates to CASSPTGQGRGYTF.